Following are 25 T cell receptor beta chains from one sample sequenced in a study of T cells in Graves' hyperthyroidism and ophthalmopathy (dated by TCRdb to between 2018 and 2020). Library prep was done by multiplex PCR. Instrument on record: Illumina HiSeq 2000. Amplification of TCR beta CDR3 regions was carried out from RNA transcripts. The first round of RT-PCR for the TCR CDR3 was performed with the HTBI primer set and the Qiagen OneStep RT-PCR kit. Using fastp at Q25 and MiXCR, TCRdb reprocessed the public reads and kept productive beta chains. Identical CDR3 protein sequences are pooled into one entry, listed with their most common genes and DNA. The sample profile shows more than 350,000 distinct CDR3 sequences; 14% to 15% of them were found once. Of the sample, around a third falls within the top ten clones. Material for sequencing was blood. These receptors all come from a woman under 40 with Graves' hyperthyroidism.

This clonotype was observed at least ten times. The gene calls are TRBV29-1 and TRBJ2-2; no firm D call. The CDR3 covers 11 residues. Trimming left V 4 bases short and J 2 bases short, with 2 bases between. Germline V CDR1 and CDR2: SQVTM, ANQGSEA. The DNA for the CDR3 is TGCAGCGTTGGAAACACCGGGGAGCTGTTTTTT. Translating it yields CSVGNTGELFF.

The sample holds a few counts of this clonotype. V is TRBV20-1 and J is TRBJ1-6, with 10 positions matching TRBD1. Germline values: CDR1 DFQATT, CDR2 SNEGSKA (reference sequence). J lost 6 bases, V lost 5 bases, and 7 bases had no gene match. This CDR3 spans 15 amino acids. The CDR3 coding sequence is TGCAGTGCTTACCTCCGGGACAGGGGTAATTCACCCCTCCACTTT. Amino acids: CSAYLRDRGNSPLHF.

This clonotype was seen more than once but under ten times. The V gene is TRBV13, the J gene TRBJ2-7, with D possibly being TRBD1 (6 bases). The V gene's germline CDR1 is PRHDT and CDR2 FYEKMQ (reference sequence). The V and J ends lost 4 bases and 6 bases respectively, with 25 bases between them. This CDR3 spans 17 amino acids. CDR3 protein: CASSSLHNPGRGSEQYF. DNA for the CDR3: TGTGCCAGCAGCTCCCTTCACAACCCGGGCAGGGGAAGCGAGCAGTACTTC. The full variable domain, in which reference TRBV13 and TRBJ2-7 provide the parts outside the CDR3, is AAGVIQSPRHLIKEKRETATLKCYPIPRHDTVYWYQQGPGQDPQFLISFYEKMQSDKGSIPDRFSAQQFSDYHSELNMSSLELGDSALYFCASSSLHNPGRGSEQYFGPGTRLTVT.

There are many counts of this clonotype. V gene TRBV6-1 combines with J gene TRBJ2-1; 9 bases line up with TRBD2. V was clipped by 5 bases and J by 7 bases; unmatched bases: 12. This CDR3 is 16 amino acids long. Looked up from germline, CDR1 is MNHNS and CDR2 is SASEGT. As DNA, the CDR3 is TGTGCCAGCAGTATTAGGGCTAGCGGGATAGGGAATGAGCAGTTCTTC. Amino acid sequence: CASSIRASGIGNEQFF.

The rearrangement uses TRBV29-1 and TRBJ1-1; 9 bases map to TRBD1. This CDR3 has 19 residues. The J segment lost 0 bases and the V segment lost 1 base, leaving 15 bases of the junction unmatched. Per germline, CDR1 SQVTM and CDR2 ANQGSEA. The DNA of the CDR3 is TGCAGCGTTGAAGGTGTACCGGGACAGGGTATAGGCTTGAACACTGAAGCTTTCTTT. Amino acid sequence: CSVEGVPGQGIGLNTEAFF.

This clonotype was picked up many times. J is TRBJ2-7 and V is TRBV28; 9 positions agree with TRBD2. The CDR3 loop spans 16 amino acids. With V trimmed by 4 bases and J by 2 bases, 9 bases remained unmatched. The germline gives CDR1 MDHEN, CDR2 SYDVKM. The CDR3 DNA sequence: TGTGCCAGCAGTTCCGGGCCTAGCGGGGTCACCTACGAGCAGTACTTC. This encodes CASSSGPSGVTYEQYF.

This clonotype was seen a few times. CDR3 residues: CSVPGGAGQTNEKLFF. The CDR3 DNA reads as TGCAGCGTCCCTGGGGGGGCAGGGCAAACTAATGAAAAACTGTTTTTT. The chain combines TRBV29-1 with TRBJ1-4; perhaps TRBD1 as D (6 bases). CDR1 and CDR2 from the germline V gene are SQVTM and ANQGSEA. CDR3 length: 16 amino acids. Trimming cost V 6 bases and J 1 base, with 18 bases left between them.

This clonotype was recorded many times. This chain's CDR3 is CASSGGTLYQETQYF. CDR3 DNA sequence: TGTGCCAGCAGCGGGGGGACGTTGTACCAAGAGACCCAGTACTTC. The chain is built from TRBV9 and TRBJ2-5; D is perhaps TRBD1 or TRBD2 (5 bases each). The germline V gene has CDR1 SGDLS and CDR2 YYNGEE. CDR3 length equals 15 residues. V was shortened by 3 bases and J by 0 bases, with 12 bases between the two germline ends.

Remarks on this clonotype: A read error may be the cause here, since a much bigger clone is one base away. The rearrangement joins TRBV28 to TRBJ2-7; D remains ambiguous. Looked up from germline, CDR1 is MDHEN and CDR2 is SYDVKM. V was trimmed by 5 bases and J by 5 bases, leaving 13 bases between them. CDR3 length equals 13 residues. As DNA, the CDR3 is TGTGCCAGCAGTCCCCAAACCTTCCACGAGCAGTACTTC. The encoded protein is CASSPQTFHEQYF.

V gene TRBV7-9 combines with J gene TRBJ1-1; no clear D gene. The V and J ends lost 6 bases and 5 bases respectively, with 10 bases between them. The germline CDR1 and CDR2 sequences are SEHNR and FQNEAQ (reference sequence). The CDR3 runs to 12 residues. The CDR3 loop reads CASRNDGTEAFF. The CDR3 DNA reads TGTGCCAGCAGGAACGACGGTACTGAAGCTTTCTTT.

Concerning this clonotype itself: Being one base from a much bigger clone, this may be a read error. The V call is TRBV28, the J call TRBJ2-5; TRBD2 might be the D (5 bases). This CDR3 comprises 16 residues. Germline assignment: CDR1 MDHEN and CDR2 SYDVKM. Trimming cost V 6 bases and J 4 bases, with 21 bases left between them. Written as DNA, the CDR3 is TGTGCCAGCAGCTTAACCGCCGGGGTACTAAGAGAGACCCAGTACTTC. It codes for CASSLTAGVLRETQYF. The whole variable domain, remainder taken from reference TRBV28 and TRBJ2-5, is DVKVTQSSRYLVKRTGEKVFLECVQDMDHENMFWYRQDPGLGLRLIYFSYDVKMKEKGDIPEGYSVSREKKERFSLILESASTNQTSMYLCASSLTAGVLRETQYFGPGTRLLVL.

This chain links TRBV18 with TRBJ2-7, with TRBD2 identical over 13 bases. The CDR3 has 14 amino acids. CDR1 KGHSH and CDR2 LQKENI come from the germline V gene. V dropped 6 bases and J dropped 5; count of bases not matched to a gene: 4. The CDR3: CASSGTSGTDEQYF. DNA of the CDR3: TGTGCCAGCTCCGGGACTAGCGGGACTGACGAGCAGTACTTC.

J is TRBJ2-4 and V is TRBV28; no definite D call. There are 13 residues in the CDR3. Germline lookup yields CDR1 MDHEN and CDR2 SYDVKM. Trimming took off 11 bases at V and 1 base at J, with 12 bases between the two ends. The CDR3 DNA sequence: TGTGCCCGCCGGCGGTGTGCCAAAAACATTCAGTACTTC. Amino acids: CARRRCAKNIQYF.

This clonotype was found many times. The chain has TRBV4-1 and TRBJ1-1; D might be TRBD1 (5 bases). CDR1 MGHRA and CDR2 YSYEKL come from the germline V gene. V lost 1 base and J 4 bases, leaving 10 bases between the germline ends. The CDR3 runs to 14 residues. As DNA, the CDR3 is TGCGCCAGCAGCCAAGTGCGGGGCTCCACTGAAGCTTTCTTT. Translated: CASSQVRGSTEAFF.

This clonotype was counted between two and nine times. The rearrangement joins TRBV5-1 to TRBJ1-2; 7 nucleotides match TRBD1. In germline, CDR1 is SGHRS, CDR2 YFSETQ. The CDR3 extends over 14 amino acids. J lost 8 bases, V lost 1 base, and 8 bases had no gene match. CDR3 nucleotide sequence: TGCGCCAGCAGCTTGACCGACAGGGTAGGGGGCTACACCTTC. The encoded protein is CASSLTDRVGGYTF.

The rearrangement joins TRBV5-6 to TRBJ2-7, with D maybe TRBD2 (5 bases). Germline CDR1 SGHDT, CDR2 YYEEEE. This CDR3 has 13 residues. Trimming cost V 6 bases and J 3 bases, with 13 bases left between them. The CDR3 DNA is TGTGCCAGCAACCCAGGACTTAACTACGAGCAGTACTTC. Amino acid sequence: CASNPGLNYEQYF.

This clonotype was counted ten times or more. The V gene is TRBV30, the J gene TRBJ1-3, with D unclear. The germline V gene encodes CDR1 GTSNPN and CDR2 SVGIG (reference sequence). The CDR3 has 13 amino acids. V lost 1 base, J lost 2 bases, and 6 bases lay in between. The CDR3 sequence is CAWSGQAGNTIYF. The DNA for the CDR3 is TGTGCCTGGAGTGGCCAGGCTGGAAACACCATATATTTT.

This clonotype has more than one count but fewer than ten. J is TRBJ2-7 and V is TRBV19; 12 nucleotides align to TRBD2. Germline CDR1 and CDR2: LNHDA and SQIVND (reference sequence). The length of the CDR3 is 15 residues. The junction had 6 bases not matched to a gene; V was cut back by 7 bases and J by 2 bases. In nucleotides, the CDR3 is TGTGCCAGTACTCCGGGACTAGCGGGTACCTACGAGCAGTACTTC. Encoded protein: CASTPGLAGTYEQYF.

The genes are TRBV5-6 and TRBJ1-5; perhaps TRBD1 as D (6 bases). Germline V gives CDR1 SGHDT, CDR2 YYEEEE. The CDR3 covers 14 residues. V dropped 5 bases and J dropped 6 bases, with 15 bases sitting between them. This CDR3 reads CASRLRGASQPQHF. Written as DNA, the CDR3 is TGTGCCAGCAGATTGAGGGGGGCTAGTCAGCCCCAGCATTTT.

This clonotype has just a few counts. The rearrangement joins TRBV20-1 to TRBJ2-4; D call uncertain. The germline gives CDR1 DFQATT, CDR2 SNEGSKA (reference sequence). V was clipped by 0 bases and J by 0 bases, with 6 bases between them. The CDR3 is made up of 14 amino acids. The CDR3 region has the DNA TGCAGTGCTAGAGATAACCTAGCCAAAAACATTCAGTACTTC. It translates to CSARDNLAKNIQYF.

About this clonotype itself: This may arise from a read error, as a much more abundant clone is one base away. The V gene is TRBV3-1, the J gene TRBJ2-7; 7 bases align to TRBD1. The CDR3 consists of 13 residues. Germline loops: CDR1 LGHDT, CDR2 YNNKEL (reference sequence). In DNA, the CDR3 is TGTGCCAGCAGCTACCGGGACAGCTACGGGCAGTACTTC. Translating it yields CASSYRDSYGQYF.

The J gene is TRBJ2-2, the V gene TRBV2; 8 bases are a match to TRBD2. This CDR3 is 15 amino acids long. The germline V gene encodes CDR1 SNHLY and CDR2 FYNNEI. After removal of 2 bases from V and 4 bases from J, the junction contained 3 bases not matched to a gene. The CDR3 loop reads CASSEWAGGTGELFF. The CDR3 DNA is TGTGCCAGCAGTGAATGGGCGGGGGGCACCGGGGAGCTGTTTTTT. Looking up the rest from reference TRBV2 and TRBJ2-2 gives the full variable domain: EPEVTQTPSHQVTQMGQEVILRCVPISNHLYFYWYRQILGQKVEFLVSFYNNEISEKSEIFDDQFSVERPDGSNFTLKIRSTKLEDSAMYFCASSEWAGGTGELFFGEGSRLTVL.

In this sample, this clonotype turned up many times. The chain couples TRBV3-1 to TRBJ2-1; D remains ambiguous. The CDR3 extends over 16 amino acids. V lost 1 base and J 2 bases, leaving 12 bases between the germline ends. Germline V gene sequence: CDR1 LGHDT, CDR2 YNNKEL (reference sequence). DNA for the CDR3: TGTGCCAGCAGCCAAGGGGCTAGTGGGGCCTACAATGAGCAGTTCTTC. Its translation: CASSQGASGAYNEQFF.

This clonotype was observed at least ten times. V gene TRBV24-1 combines with J gene TRBJ1-1; 8 bases match TRBD1. V shed 3 bases, J shed 1 base, and the junction held 3 bases outside the gene matches. The CDR3 is 15 residues long. Germline-derived CDR1 and CDR2 are KGHDR and SFDVKD. CDR3 sequence: CATSDPGTGNTEAFF. CDR3 coding DNA: TGTGCCACCAGTGATCCCGGGACAGGGAACACTGAAGCTTTCTTT.

The chain links TRBV30 to TRBJ2-7; TRBD2 aligns across 15 bases. Germline loops: CDR1 GTSNPN, CDR2 SVGIG (reference sequence). The CDR3 runs 17 residues. V trimming: 1 base; J trimming: 0 bases; junction bases outside the gene matches: 4. The DNA for the CDR3 is TGTGCCTGGAGTGGGGGGACTAGCGGGGGGAGCTCCTACGAGCAGTACTTC. Translating gives CAWSGGTSGGSSYEQYF.